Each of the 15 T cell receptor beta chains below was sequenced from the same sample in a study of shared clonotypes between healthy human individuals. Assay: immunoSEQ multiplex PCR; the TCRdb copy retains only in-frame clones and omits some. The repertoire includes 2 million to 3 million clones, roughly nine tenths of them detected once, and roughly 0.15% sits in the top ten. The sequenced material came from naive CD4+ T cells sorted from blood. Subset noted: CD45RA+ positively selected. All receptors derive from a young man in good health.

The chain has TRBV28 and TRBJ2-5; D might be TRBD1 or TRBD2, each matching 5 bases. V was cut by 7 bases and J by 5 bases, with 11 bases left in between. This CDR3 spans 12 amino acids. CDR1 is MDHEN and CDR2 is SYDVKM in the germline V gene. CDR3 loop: CASTRGVETQYF. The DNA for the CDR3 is TGTGCCAGCACTCGGGGCGTGGAGACCCAGTACTTC.

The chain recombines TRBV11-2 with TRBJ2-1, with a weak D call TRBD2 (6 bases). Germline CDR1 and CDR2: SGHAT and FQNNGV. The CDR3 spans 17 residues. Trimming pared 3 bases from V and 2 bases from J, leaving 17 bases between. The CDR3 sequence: CASSFLYVAGPYNEQFF. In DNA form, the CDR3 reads TGTGCCAGCAGCTTTCTGTACGTTGCGGGACCCTACAATGAGCAGTTCTTC.

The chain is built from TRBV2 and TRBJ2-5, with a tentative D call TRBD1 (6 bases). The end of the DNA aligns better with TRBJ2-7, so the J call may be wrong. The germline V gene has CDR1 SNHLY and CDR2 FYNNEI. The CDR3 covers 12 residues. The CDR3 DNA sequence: TGTGCCAGCAGTGACAACAGGGCCGAGCAGTACTTC. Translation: CASSDNRAEQYF.

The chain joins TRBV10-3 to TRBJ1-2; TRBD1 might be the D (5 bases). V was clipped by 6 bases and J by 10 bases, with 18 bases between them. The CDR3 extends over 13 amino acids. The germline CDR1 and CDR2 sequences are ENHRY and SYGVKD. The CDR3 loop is CAIRREGRGLYTF. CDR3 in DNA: TGTGCCATCAGGAGGGAGGGCCGGGGCCTCTACACCTTC.

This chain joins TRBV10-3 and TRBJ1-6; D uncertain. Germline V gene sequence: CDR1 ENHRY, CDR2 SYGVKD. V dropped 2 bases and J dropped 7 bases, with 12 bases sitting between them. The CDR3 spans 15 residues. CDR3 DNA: TGTGCCATCAGTGAGGAGGGCGGCTCAAATTCACCCCTCCACTTT. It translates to CAISEEGGSNSPLHF.

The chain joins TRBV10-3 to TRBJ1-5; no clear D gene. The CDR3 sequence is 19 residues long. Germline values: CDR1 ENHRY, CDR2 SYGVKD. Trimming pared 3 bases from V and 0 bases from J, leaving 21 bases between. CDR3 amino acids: CAISEGRSLSPYSNQPQHF. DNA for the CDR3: TGTGCCATCAGTGAAGGGAGGAGTCTCTCCCCTTATAGCAATCAGCCCCAGCATTTT.

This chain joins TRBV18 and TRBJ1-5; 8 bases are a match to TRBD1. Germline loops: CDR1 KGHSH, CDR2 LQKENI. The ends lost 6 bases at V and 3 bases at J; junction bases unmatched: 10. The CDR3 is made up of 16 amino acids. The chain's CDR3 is CASSPNRQGNNQPQHF. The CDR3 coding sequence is TGTGCCAGCTCTCCCAACCGACAGGGGAACAATCAGCCCCAGCATTTT.

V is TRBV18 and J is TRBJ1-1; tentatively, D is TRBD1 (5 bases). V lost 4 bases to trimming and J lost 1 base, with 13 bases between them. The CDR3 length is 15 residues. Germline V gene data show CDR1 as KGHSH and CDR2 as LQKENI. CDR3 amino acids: CASSRGGASNTEAFF. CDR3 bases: TGTGCCAGCTCACGGGGAGGGGCCTCGAACACTGAAGCTTTCTTT. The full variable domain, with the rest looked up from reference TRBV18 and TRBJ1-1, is NAGVMQNPRHLVRRRGQEARLRCSPMKGHSHVYWYRQLPEEGLKFMVYLQKENIIDESGMPKERFSAEFPKEGPSILRIQQVVRGDSAAYFCASSRGGASNTEAFFGQGTRLTVV.

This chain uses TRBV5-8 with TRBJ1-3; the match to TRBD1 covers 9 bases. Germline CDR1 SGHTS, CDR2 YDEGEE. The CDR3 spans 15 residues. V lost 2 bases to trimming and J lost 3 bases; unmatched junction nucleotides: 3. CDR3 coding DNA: TGTGCCAGCAGCTTCGGGACAGGGAATGGAAACACCATATATTTT. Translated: CASSFGTGNGNTIYF.

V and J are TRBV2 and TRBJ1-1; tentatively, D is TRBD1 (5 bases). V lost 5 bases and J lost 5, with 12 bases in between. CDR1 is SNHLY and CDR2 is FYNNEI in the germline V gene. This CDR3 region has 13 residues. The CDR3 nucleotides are TGTGCCAGCAGTAAAGACAGCCTGACTGAAGCTTTCTTT. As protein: CASSKDSLTEAFF.

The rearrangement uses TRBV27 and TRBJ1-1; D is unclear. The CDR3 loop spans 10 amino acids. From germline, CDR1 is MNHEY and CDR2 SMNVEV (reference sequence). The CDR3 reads CGRENTEAFF. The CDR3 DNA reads TGTGGGAGGGAGAACACTGAAGCTTTCTTT.

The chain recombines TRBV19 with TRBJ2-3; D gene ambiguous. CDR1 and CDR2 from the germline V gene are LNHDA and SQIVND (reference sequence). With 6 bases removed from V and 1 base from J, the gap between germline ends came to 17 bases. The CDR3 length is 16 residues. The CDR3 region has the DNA TGTGCCAGTAGACCCAGTGGCCGGGCTCGCACAGATACGCAGTATTTT. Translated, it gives CASRPSGRARTDTQYF.

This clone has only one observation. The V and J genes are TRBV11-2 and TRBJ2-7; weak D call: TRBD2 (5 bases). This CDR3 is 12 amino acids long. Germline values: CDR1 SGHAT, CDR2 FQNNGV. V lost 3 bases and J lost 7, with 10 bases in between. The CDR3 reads CASSFNAGEQYF. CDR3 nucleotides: TGTGCCAGCAGCTTCAATGCGGGTGAGCAGTACTTC.

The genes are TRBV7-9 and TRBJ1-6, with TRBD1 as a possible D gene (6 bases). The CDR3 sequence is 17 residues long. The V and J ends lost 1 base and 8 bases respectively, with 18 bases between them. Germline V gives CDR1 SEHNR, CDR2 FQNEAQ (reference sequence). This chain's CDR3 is CASSLEGEGIVYSPLHF. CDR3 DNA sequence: TGTGCCAGCAGCTTAGAGGGGGAGGGGATTGTTTATTCACCCCTCCACTTT.

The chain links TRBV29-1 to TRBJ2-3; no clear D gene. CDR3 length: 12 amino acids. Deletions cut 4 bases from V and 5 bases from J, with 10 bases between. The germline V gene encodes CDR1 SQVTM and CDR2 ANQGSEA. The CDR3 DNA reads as TGCAGCGTTGGGACGATGGGAGATACGCAGTATTTT. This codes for CSVGTMGDTQYF.